These T cell receptor beta chains were read from a single sample in a study of cytomegalovirus exposure and HLA in healthy donors. The assay was immunoSEQ multiplex PCR, and TCRdb's table has in-frame clones only and misses some. The profile covers roughly 170,000 clones, with approximately 82% appearing a single time and 1.5% taken by the ten largest. Material for sequencing was PBMCs. The receptors come from a male donor in good health and CMV-seronegative. CDR3s include the opening cysteine and the closing phenylalanine or tryptophan. A D gene is named only where the DNA matches it firmly. Not every row has a clone size; where given, it reads once, few, many or a size class.

abundance,j_gene,d_gene,v_gene,CDR3aa,CDR3nt
.,TRBJ2-6,.,TRBV5-1,CASSGQVSGANVLTF,TGCGCCAGCAGCGGGCAAGTCTCTGGGGCCAACGTCCTGACTTTC
.,TRBJ2-7,.,TRBV6-6,CASSFRDNDSEQYF,TGTGCCAGCAGTTTCCGGGACAATGACTCCGAGCAGTACTTC
few,TRBJ1-1,.,TRBV9,CASSVEGATEAFF,TGTGCCAGCAGCGTAGAAGGGGCGACTGAAGCTTTCTTT
.,TRBJ2-1,.,TRBV5-1,CVSSLEGVSYNEQFF,TGCGTCAGCAGCTTGGAGGGAGTCTCCTACAATGAGCAGTTCTTC
few,TRBJ1-1,.,TRBV4-1,CASSQSGGRLTEAFF,TGCGCCAGCAGCCAATCAGGAGGGAGATTGACTGAAGCTTTCTTT
.,TRBJ2-1,.,TRBV6-5,CASSEQRNYNEQFF,TGTGCCAGCAGCGAACAGAGAAACTACAATGAGCAGTTCTTC
.,TRBJ1-2,TRBD1,TRBV11-1,CASSRRWDRGNYGYTF,TGTGCCAGCAGCCGCCGTTGGGACAGGGGAAACTATGGCTACACCTTC
.,TRBJ1-2,.,TRBV5-1,CASSSGPQGTGGGYTF,TGCGCCAGCAGCTCGGGGCCCCAGGGGACCGGTGGTGGCTACACCTTC
.,TRBJ2-7,TRBD1,TRBV4-3,CASSQDLRTGYEQYF,TGCGCCAGCAGCCAAGATCTCAGGACAGGCTACGAGCAGTACTTC
.,TRBJ2-7,.,TRBV7-2,CASSGELFPWGEQYF,TGTGCCAGCAGCGGGGAGCTTTTCCCTTGGGGCGAGCAGTACTTC
.,TRBJ1-2,.,TRBV6-1,CANSQGIRDYGYTF,TGTGCCAACTCCCAGGGGATTAGGGACTATGGCTACACCTTC
.,TRBJ2-7,.,TRBV4-3,CASSQGEGVDYEQYF,TGCGCCAGCAGCCAAGGAGAGGGTGTGGACTACGAGCAGTACTTC
.,TRBJ1-1,TRBD1,TRBV6-5,CASSYAEGGARPEAFF,TGTGCCAGCAGTTACGCCGAAGGGGGCGCCCGGCCTGAAGCTTTCTTT
.,TRBJ2-5,TRBD2,TRBV7-8,CASSPLGGRFQETQYF,TGTGCCAGCAGCCCTCTGGGGGGGAGATTCCAAGAGACCCAGTACTTC
once,TRBJ2-7,TRBD2,TRBV29-1,CTTTSWGGNSYEQYF,TGCACTACTACAAGCTGGGGGGGAAACTCCTACGAGCAGTACTTC
.,TRBJ2-7,TRBD1,TRBV6-5,CASSSRGLGEQYF,TGTGCCAGCAGCAGCAGGGGGCTGGGCGAGCAGTACTTC
.,TRBJ2-7,TRBD1,TRBV9,CASSTGGDSYYEQYF,TGTGCCAGCAGCACAGGTGGGGACAGCTATTACGAGCAGTACTTC
.,TRBJ2-7,.,TRBV18,CASSPVGEGQYF,TGTGCCAGCTCGCCGGTGGGTGAGGGGCAGTACTTC
.,TRBJ2-2,TRBD2,TRBV7-8,CASSPPPPGLAGSGGELFF,TGTGCCAGCAGCCCCCCTCCACCGGGACTAGCGGGGTCGGGCGGGGAGCTGTTTTTT
.,TRBJ2-7,TRBD1,TRBV9,CASSAEPGTGSYEQYF,TGTGCCAGCAGCGCAGAACCCGGGACAGGTTCCTACGAGCAGTACTTC
.,TRBJ2-3,TRBD2,TRBV2,CAILAGGYTDTQYF,TGTGCCATCTTGGCGGGGGGCTACACAGATACGCAGTATTTT
few,TRBJ2-3,.,TRBV19,CASSGAYSTDTQYF,TGTGCCAGTAGTGGGGCGTATAGCACAGATACGCAGTATTTT
few,TRBJ1-1,TRBD1,TRBV6-5,CASSLLGQGNTEAFF,TGTGCCAGCAGCCTACTCGGACAGGGGAACACTGAAGCTTTCTTT
.,TRBJ2-1,.,TRBV4-3,CASSQHPTPPNEQFF,TGCGCCAGCAGCCAACACCCGACACCGCCCAATGAGCAGTTCTTC
few,TRBJ1-3,.,TRBV10-3,CAISRPQGLANTIYF,TGTGCCATCAGTCGGCCTCAGGGACTTGCAAACACCATATATTTT
.,TRBJ2-2,TRBD1,TRBV5-5,CASSLSGQGINTGELFF,TGTGCCAGCAGCTTGTCGGGACAGGGGATTAACACCGGGGAGCTGTTTTTT
.,TRBJ1-5,.,TRBV29-1,CSVSESNQPQHF,TGCAGCGTTTCCGAGAGCAATCAGCCCCAGCATTTT
.,TRBJ2-3,.,TRBV6-1,CASSEFIAESTDTQYF,TGTGCCAGCAGTGAATTTATAGCGGAGAGCACAGATACGCAGTATTTT
.,TRBJ2-7,.,TRBV2,CASSRDRAYEQYF,TGTGCCAGCAGCCGCGACAGAGCCTACGAGCAGTACTTC
.,TRBJ2-1,TRBD2,TRBV20-1,CSAGREGPQFF,TGCAGTGCTGGGCGGGAGGGCCCCCAGTTCTTC
.,TRBJ1-2,.,TRBV6-5,CASREGPQGYTF,TGTGCCAGCAGGGAGGGCCCTCAAGGCTACACCTTC
.,TRBJ1-2,.,TRBV28,CASSLFGDRSSYGYTF,TGTGCCAGCAGTTTATTCGGAGACAGGTCAAGTTATGGCTACACCTTC
.,TRBJ1-2,.,TRBV4-1,CASSQVASATIDGYTF,TGCGCCAGCAGCCAAGTGGCTTCCGCTACTATTGATGGCTACACCTTC
.,TRBJ2-7,TRBD1,TRBV6-5,CASSPPGTETYEQYF,TGTGCCAGCAGCCCCCCCGGGACAGAGACCTACGAGCAGTACTTC
.,TRBJ1-1,.,TRBV27,CASSLVQGGEAFF,TGTGCCAGCAGTTTAGTACAGGGCGGAGAAGCTTTCTTT
once,TRBJ1-4,.,TRBV6-5,CASSFGGKATNEKLFF,TGTGCCAGCAGTTTCGGGGGGAAAGCAACTAATGAAAAACTGTTTTTT
.,TRBJ1-1,.,TRBV2,CASSRRGGRGATTEAFF,TGTGCCAGCAGTCGTAGGGGGGGGCGAGGAGCGACGACTGAAGCTTTCTTT
.,TRBJ2-1,.,TRBV25-1,CASSFAERYNEQFF,TGTGCCAGCAGTTTTGCGGAAAGATACAATGAGCAGTTCTTC
.,TRBJ2-7,TRBD2,TRBV9,CASSVASTSGAQYF,TGTGCCAGCAGCGTAGCGTCCACTAGCGGGGCGCAGTACTTC
.,TRBJ2-7,.,TRBV29-1,CSSDIFGEQYF,TGCAGCTCCGACATCTTCGGCGAGCAGTACTTC
.,TRBJ2-7,.,TRBV19,CASSTRTTYEQYF,TGTGCCAGTAGTACGAGGACAACCTACGAGCAGTACTTC
.,TRBJ2-1,TRBD2,TRBV18,CASSPSSGRGGANEQFF,TGTGCCAGCTCACCGTCTAGCGGGAGGGGAGGAGCCAATGAGCAGTTCTTC
.,TRBJ1-2,TRBD1,TRBV4-1,CASSQSGGEGYTF,TGCGCCAGCAGCCAGTCAGGGGGCGAAGGCTACACCTTC